This TCR beta chain was profiled in a study of blood T cells in healthy people across ages. After removal of 2 bases from V and 0 bases from J, the junction contained 6 bases not matched to a gene. The CDR3 length is 18 residues. CDR1 is SGHTA, CDR2 FQGTGA, per germline. A J-beta primer mix and a sample-barcoded 5' primer were used in a second PCR of roughly 6 to 12 cycles. TCRdb redid the calling of the 5' RACE reads with MiXCR, one entry per CDR3 protein. The sample has over 950,000 distinct CDR3 sequences, 45% to 60% seen once. The specimen sequenced was blood. The origin of this receptor is a woman aged 55-75 years in good health. The V gene is TRBV7-3, the J gene TRBJ2-6; 8 bases agree with TRBD1. The CDR3 region is CASSLEHRGASGANVLTF. The CDR3 DNA reads as TGTGCCAGCAGCTTAGAGCACAGGGGGGCCTCTGGGGCCAACGTCCTGACTTTC.